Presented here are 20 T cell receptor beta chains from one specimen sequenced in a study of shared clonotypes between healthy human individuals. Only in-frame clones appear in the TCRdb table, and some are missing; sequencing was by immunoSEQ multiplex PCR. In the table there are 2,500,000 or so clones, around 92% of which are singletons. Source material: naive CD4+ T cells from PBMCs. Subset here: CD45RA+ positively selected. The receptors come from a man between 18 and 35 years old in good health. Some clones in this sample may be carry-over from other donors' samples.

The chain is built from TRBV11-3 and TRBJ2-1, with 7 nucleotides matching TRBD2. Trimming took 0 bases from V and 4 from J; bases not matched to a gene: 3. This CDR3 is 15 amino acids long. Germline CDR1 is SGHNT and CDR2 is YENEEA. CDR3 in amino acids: CASSLEGEGYNEQFF. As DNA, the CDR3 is TGTGCCAGCAGCTTAGAGGGGGAGGGGTACAATGAGCAGTTCTTC.

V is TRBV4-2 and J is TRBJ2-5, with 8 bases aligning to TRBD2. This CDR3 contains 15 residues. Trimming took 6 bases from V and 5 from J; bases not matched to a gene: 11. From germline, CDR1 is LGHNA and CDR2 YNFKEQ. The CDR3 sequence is CASRRGGGKEETQYF. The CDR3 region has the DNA TGTGCCAGCAGACGGGGCGGGGGGAAGGAGGAGACCCAGTACTTC.

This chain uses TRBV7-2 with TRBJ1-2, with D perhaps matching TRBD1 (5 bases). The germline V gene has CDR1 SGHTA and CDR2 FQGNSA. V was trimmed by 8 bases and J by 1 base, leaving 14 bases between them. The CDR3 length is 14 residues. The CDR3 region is CASGAANVNYGYTF. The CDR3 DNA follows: TGTGCCAGCGGGGCGGCGAACGTTAACTATGGCTACACCTTC.

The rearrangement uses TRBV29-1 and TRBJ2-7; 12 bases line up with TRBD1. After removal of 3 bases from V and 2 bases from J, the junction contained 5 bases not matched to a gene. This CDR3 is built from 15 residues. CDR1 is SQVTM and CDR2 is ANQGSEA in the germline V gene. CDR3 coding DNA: TGCAGCGTTGAGTCCGGGACAGGGGGCACCTACGAGCAGTACTTC. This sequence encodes CSVESGTGGTYEQYF.

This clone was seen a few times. CDR3 region: CASSIIEAGNTIYF. In DNA, the CDR3 is TGTGCCAGTAGTATCATCGAGGCTGGAAACACCATATATTTT. V gene TRBV19 combines with J gene TRBJ1-3; D gene unclear. V was trimmed by 3 bases and J by 2 bases, leaving 8 bases between them. The length of the CDR3 is 14 residues. Germline-derived CDR1 and CDR2 are LNHDA and SQIVND (reference sequence).

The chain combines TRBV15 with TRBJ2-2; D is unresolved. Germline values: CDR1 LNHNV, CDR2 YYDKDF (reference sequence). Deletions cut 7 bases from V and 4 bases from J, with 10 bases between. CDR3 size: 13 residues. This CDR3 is CATIEFPTGELFF. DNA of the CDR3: TGTGCCACCATTGAGTTCCCCACCGGGGAGCTGTTTTTT.

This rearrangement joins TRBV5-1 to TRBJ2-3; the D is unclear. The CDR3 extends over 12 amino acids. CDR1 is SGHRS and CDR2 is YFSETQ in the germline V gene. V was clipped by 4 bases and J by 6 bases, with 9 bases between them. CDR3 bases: TGCGCCAGCAGCCGCGACCGGGATACGCAGTATTTT. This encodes CASSRDRDTQYF.

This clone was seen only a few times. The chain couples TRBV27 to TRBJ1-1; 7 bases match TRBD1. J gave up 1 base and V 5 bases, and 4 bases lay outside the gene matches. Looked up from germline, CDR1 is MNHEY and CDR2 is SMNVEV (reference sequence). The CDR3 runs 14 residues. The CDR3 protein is CASSEQGWNTEAFF. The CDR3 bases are TGTGCCAGCAGTGAACAGGGGTGGAACACTGAAGCTTTCTTT.

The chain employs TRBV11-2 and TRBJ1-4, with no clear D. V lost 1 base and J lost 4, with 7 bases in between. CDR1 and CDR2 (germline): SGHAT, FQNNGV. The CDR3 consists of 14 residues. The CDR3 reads CASSLGQLNEKLFF. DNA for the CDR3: TGTGCCAGCAGCTTAGGGCAGCTTAATGAAAAACTGTTTTTT.

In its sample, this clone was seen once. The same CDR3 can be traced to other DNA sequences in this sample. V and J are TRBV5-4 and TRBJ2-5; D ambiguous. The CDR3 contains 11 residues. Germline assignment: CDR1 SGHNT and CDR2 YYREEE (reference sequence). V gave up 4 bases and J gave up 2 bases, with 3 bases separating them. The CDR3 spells CASSSQETQYF. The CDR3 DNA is TGTGCCAGCAGCAGTCAAGAGACCCAGTACTTC.

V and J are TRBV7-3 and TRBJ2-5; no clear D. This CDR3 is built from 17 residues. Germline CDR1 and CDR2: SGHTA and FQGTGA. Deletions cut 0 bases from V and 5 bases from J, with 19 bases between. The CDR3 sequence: CASSLTSTRGSGETQYF. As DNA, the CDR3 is TGTGCCAGCAGCTTAACGTCCACCCGCGGTAGTGGGGAGACCCAGTACTTC.

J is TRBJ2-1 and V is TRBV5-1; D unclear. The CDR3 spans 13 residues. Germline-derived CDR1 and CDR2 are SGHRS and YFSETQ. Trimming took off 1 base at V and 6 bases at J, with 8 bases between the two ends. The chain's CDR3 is CASSLSVANEQFF. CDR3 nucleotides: TGCGCCAGCAGCTTGAGTGTGGCCAATGAGCAGTTCTTC.

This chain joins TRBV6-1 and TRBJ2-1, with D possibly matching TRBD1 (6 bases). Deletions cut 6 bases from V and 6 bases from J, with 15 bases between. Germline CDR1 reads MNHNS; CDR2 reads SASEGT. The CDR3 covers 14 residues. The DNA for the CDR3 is TGTGCCAGCAGGTTAAGGGGGATCCGCAATGAGCAGTTCTTC. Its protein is CASRLRGIRNEQFF.

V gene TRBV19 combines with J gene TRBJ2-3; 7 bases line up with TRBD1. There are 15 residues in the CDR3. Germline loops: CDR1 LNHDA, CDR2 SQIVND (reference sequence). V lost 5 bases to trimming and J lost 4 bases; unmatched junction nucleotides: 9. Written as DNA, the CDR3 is TGTGCCAGTAGTCAACAGGGGCTAGTGCCAGATACGCAGTATTTT. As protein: CASSQQGLVPDTQYF.

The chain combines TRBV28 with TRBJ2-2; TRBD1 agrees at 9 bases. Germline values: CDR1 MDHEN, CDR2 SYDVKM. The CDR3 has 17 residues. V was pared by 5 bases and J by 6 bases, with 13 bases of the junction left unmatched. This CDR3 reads CASSLITGGGFSGELFF. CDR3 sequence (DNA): TGTGCCAGCAGTCTCATAACAGGGGGCGGTTTTTCCGGGGAGCTGTTTTTT.

CDR3 sequence reads: CSVPGAIVSDTQYF. The CDR3, as DNA: TGCAGCGTTCCTGGAGCCATAGTTTCAGATACGCAGTATTTT. The genes are TRBV29-1 and TRBJ2-3; D is unresolved. CDR1 is SQVTM, CDR2 ANQGSEA, per germline. V was shortened by 5 bases and J by 4 bases, with 16 bases between the two germline ends. The CDR3 has 14 residues.

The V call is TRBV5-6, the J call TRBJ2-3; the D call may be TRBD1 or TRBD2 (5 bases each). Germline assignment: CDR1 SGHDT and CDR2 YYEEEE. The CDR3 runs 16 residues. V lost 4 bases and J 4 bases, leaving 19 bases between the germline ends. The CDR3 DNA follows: TGTGCCAGCAGCGTGGGGACCCTTGTTAGCGCAGATACGCAGTATTTT. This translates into CASSVGTLVSADTQYF.

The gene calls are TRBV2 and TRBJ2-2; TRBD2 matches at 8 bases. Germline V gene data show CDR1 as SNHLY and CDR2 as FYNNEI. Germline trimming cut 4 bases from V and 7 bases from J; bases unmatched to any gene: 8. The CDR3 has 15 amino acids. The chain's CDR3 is CASSVVGLVGGELFF. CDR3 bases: TGTGCCAGCAGTGTTGTGGGACTAGTTGGCGGGGAGCTGTTTTTT.

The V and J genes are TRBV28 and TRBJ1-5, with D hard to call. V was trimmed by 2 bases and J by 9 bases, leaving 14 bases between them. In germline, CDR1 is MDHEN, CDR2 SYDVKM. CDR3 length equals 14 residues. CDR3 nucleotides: TGTGCCAGCAGTTTAGGACTGGGGATAGGGCCCCAGCATTTT. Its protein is CASSLGLGIGPQHF.

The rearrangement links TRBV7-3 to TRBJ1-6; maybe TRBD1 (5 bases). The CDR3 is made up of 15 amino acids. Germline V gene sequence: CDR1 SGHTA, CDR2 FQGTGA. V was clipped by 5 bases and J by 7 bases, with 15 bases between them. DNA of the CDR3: TGTGCCAGCAGCCTGCTGGGGCAGGGAAATTCACCCCTCCACTTT. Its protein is CASSLLGQGNSPLHF.